The rows below give T cell receptor beta chains drawn from one sample of a study of shared clonotypes between healthy human individuals. Measured with immunoSEQ multiplex PCR; TCRdb has only the in-frame clones, and not every one. The table shows about 820,000 clones, with around 92% occurring only once. The sequenced sample was naive CD8+ T cells sorted from blood. The receptors were sampled from a man in his thirties or forties in good health. The CDR3 runs from the conserved cysteine through the conserved F or W. The D gene is left open where the match is weak. A clone size is listed for some rows: how often the clone was seen (once, few, many), or a class if it is expanded.

V gene: TRBV5-1; clone size: once; D gene: TRBD2; J gene: TRBJ2-7; CDR3 protein: CASSFGLAYEQYF; CDR3 DNA: TGCGCCAGCAGCTTTGGACTAGCCTACGAGCAGTACTTC
V gene: TRBV27; clone size: .; D gene: .; J gene: TRBJ2-1; CDR3 protein: CASSLSSYGAYNEQFF; CDR3 DNA: TGTGCCAGCAGTTTATCATCGTACGGAGCCTACAATGAGCAGTTCTTC
V gene: TRBV5-1; clone size: .; D gene: TRBD2; J gene: TRBJ2-3; CDR3 protein: CASSLARTSELPDTQYF; CDR3 DNA: TGCGCCAGCAGCTTGGCGCGGACTAGCGAATTGCCAGATACGCAGTATTTT
V gene: TRBV6-6; clone size: .; D gene: .; J gene: TRBJ2-1; CDR3 protein: CASSYSTSLSYNEQFF; CDR3 DNA: TGTGCCAGCAGTTACTCAACTAGTCTCTCCTACAATGAGCAGTTCTTC
V gene: TRBV27; clone size: .; D gene: .; J gene: TRBJ2-7; CDR3 protein: CASSLIWERTAYEQYF; CDR3 DNA: TGTGCCAGCAGTTTAATCTGGGAGCGGACAGCCTACGAGCAGTACTTC
V gene: TRBV6-1; clone size: .; D gene: TRBD2; J gene: TRBJ2-5; CDR3 protein: CASSVRTSGVQETQYF; CDR3 DNA: TGTGCCAGCAGTGTTCGGACTAGCGGAGTGCAAGAGACCCAGTACTTC
V gene: TRBV7-9; clone size: .; D gene: .; J gene: TRBJ2-7; CDR3 protein: CASSFGSYEQYF; CDR3 DNA: TGTGCCAGCAGCTTTGGGAGCTACGAGCAGTACTTC
V gene: TRBV4-1; clone size: .; D gene: .; J gene: TRBJ2-3; CDR3 protein: CASSQRPEGPQYF; CDR3 DNA: TGCGCCAGCAGCCAAAGACCGGAGGGCCCGCAGTATTTT
V gene: TRBV29-1; clone size: .; D gene: TRBD1; J gene: TRBJ2-5; CDR3 protein: CSVTGQGLQETQYF; CDR3 DNA: TGCAGCGTTACCGGACAGGGCCTACAAGAGACCCAGTACTTC
V gene: TRBV4-1; clone size: once; D gene: .; J gene: TRBJ2-1; CDR3 protein: CASSQDRGYNEQFF; CDR3 DNA: TGCGCCAGCAGCCAAGATCGAGGCTACAATGAGCAGTTCTTC
V gene: TRBV11-2; clone size: .; D gene: .; J gene: TRBJ2-1; CDR3 protein: CASSLGNNEQFF; CDR3 DNA: TGTGCCAGCAGCTTAGGAAACAATGAGCAGTTCTTC
V gene: TRBV7-9; clone size: once; D gene: .; J gene: TRBJ2-5; CDR3 protein: CASSLDWGSPVQETQYF; CDR3 DNA: TGTGCCAGCAGCTTAGATTGGGGGTCCCCCGTCCAAGAGACCCAGTACTTC
V gene: TRBV6-1; clone size: once; D gene: .; J gene: TRBJ1-1; CDR3 protein: CATTDRMNTEAFF; CDR3 DNA: TGTGCCACCACGGATAGAATGAACACTGAAGCTTTCTTT
V gene: TRBV7-9; clone size: .; D gene: TRBD2; J gene: TRBJ2-5; CDR3 protein: CASSSGTSGRETQYF; CDR3 DNA: TGTGCCAGCAGTTCCGGGACTAGCGGGAGAGAGACCCAGTACTTC
V gene: TRBV6-4; clone size: .; D gene: .; J gene: TRBJ1-1; CDR3 protein: CASRRDGNTEAFF; CDR3 DNA: TGTGCCAGCAGAAGGGACGGGAACACTGAAGCTTTCTTT
V gene: TRBV5-6; clone size: .; D gene: .; J gene: TRBJ2-7; CDR3 protein: CASSLAGSHYEQYF; CDR3 DNA: TGTGCCAGCAGCTTGGCCGGGTCCCACTACGAGCAGTACTTC
V gene: TRBV5-4; clone size: .; D gene: TRBD2; J gene: TRBJ2-3; CDR3 protein: CASSLFAGGDTQYF; CDR3 DNA: TGTGCCAGCAGCTTGTTTGCGGGAGGCGATACGCAGTATTTT
V gene: TRBV11-2; clone size: once; D gene: TRBD1; J gene: TRBJ1-1; CDR3 protein: CASRAPGQGSNTEAFF; CDR3 DNA: TGTGCCAGCAGGGCGCCGGGACAGGGATCGAACACTGAAGCTTTCTTT
V gene: TRBV4-3; clone size: .; D gene: .; J gene: TRBJ2-1; CDR3 protein: CASSQLVGPGEQFF; CDR3 DNA: TGCGCCAGCAGCCAATTGGTGGGTCCCGGTGAGCAGTTCTTC
V gene: TRBV9; clone size: .; D gene: TRBD2; J gene: TRBJ2-1; CDR3 protein: CASSVAILAGVELTYNEQFF; CDR3 DNA: TGTGCCAGCAGCGTAGCAATACTAGCGGGAGTGGAGCTTACCTACAATGAGCAGTTCTTC
V gene: TRBV11-2; clone size: once; D gene: TRBD2; J gene: TRBJ2-2; CDR3 protein: CASSHQGLAWTGELFF; CDR3 DNA: TGTGCCAGCAGCCATCAGGGACTAGCATGGACCGGGGAGCTGTTTTTT
V gene: TRBV21-1; clone size: .; D gene: .; J gene: TRBJ1-4; CDR3 protein: CASSETLSPRRAFF; CDR3 DNA: TGTGCCAGCAGCGAAACTCTCTCACCTAGGCGGGCCTTTTTT
V gene: TRBV5-1; clone size: .; D gene: TRBD1; J gene: TRBJ1-1; CDR3 protein: CASRAQGDGTEAFF; CDR3 DNA: TGCGCCAGCAGGGCACAGGGGGACGGCACTGAAGCTTTCTTT
V gene: TRBV5-5; clone size: .; D gene: TRBD1; J gene: TRBJ1-2; CDR3 protein: CASSLEADREGGYTF; CDR3 DNA: TGTGCCAGCAGCTTGGAGGCTGACAGGGAAGGAGGCTACACCTTC
V gene: TRBV7-6; clone size: .; D gene: .; J gene: TRBJ2-7; CDR3 protein: CASSSISGEQYF; CDR3 DNA: TGTGCCAGCTCCTCCATATCAGGCGAGCAGTACTTC
V gene: TRBV27; clone size: once; D gene: .; J gene: TRBJ2-5; CDR3 protein: CASSLLGQETQYF; CDR3 DNA: TGTGCCAGCAGTTTACTGGGACAAGAGACCCAGTACTTC
V gene: TRBV28; clone size: .; D gene: .; J gene: TRBJ2-5; CDR3 protein: CASTDEVQETQYF; CDR3 DNA: TGTGCCAGCACCGACGAGGTACAGGAGACCCAGTACTTC
V gene: TRBV27; clone size: .; D gene: .; J gene: TRBJ2-6; CDR3 protein: CASRDSGANVLTF; CDR3 DNA: TGTGCCAGCAGGGACAGTGGGGCCAACGTCCTGACTTTC
V gene: TRBV15; clone size: .; D gene: .; J gene: TRBJ2-5; CDR3 protein: CATSRGQEYQETQYF; CDR3 DNA: TGTGCCACCAGCAGAGGACAGGAGTACCAAGAGACCCAGTACTTC
V gene: TRBV11-2; clone size: .; D gene: TRBD2; J gene: TRBJ2-5; CDR3 protein: CASSSTGSGRTETQYF; CDR3 DNA: TGTGCCAGCAGCTCCACCGGGAGCGGGAGGACTGAGACCCAGTACTTC
V gene: TRBV27; clone size: .; D gene: TRBD2; J gene: TRBJ2-7; CDR3 protein: CASSLKAGGSYEQYF; CDR3 DNA: TGTGCCAGCAGTTTGAAAGCGGGAGGATCCTACGAGCAGTACTTC
V gene: TRBV7-2; clone size: .; D gene: TRBD1; J gene: TRBJ1-2; CDR3 protein: CASSLKTGEEIYGYTF; CDR3 DNA: TGTGCCAGCAGCTTAAAAACAGGGGAAGAGATATATGGCTACACCTTC
V gene: TRBV7-3; clone size: .; D gene: TRBD2; J gene: TRBJ2-3; CDR3 protein: CASSPQGLAGYTDTQYF; CDR3 DNA: TGTGCCAGCAGCCCGCAGGGACTAGCGGGGTACACAGATACGCAGTATTTT
V gene: TRBV27; clone size: .; D gene: .; J gene: TRBJ2-7; CDR3 protein: CASSLLGAVPGEQYF; CDR3 DNA: TGTGCCAGCAGTTTATTGGGGGCAGTTCCGGGCGAGCAGTACTTC
V gene: TRBV5-1; clone size: .; D gene: TRBD2; J gene: TRBJ2-2; CDR3 protein: CASSPSGTSRYTGELFF; CDR3 DNA: TGCGCCAGCAGCCCCTCCGGGACTAGTCGTTACACCGGGGAGCTGTTTTTT
V gene: TRBV5-6; clone size: .; D gene: .; J gene: TRBJ2-2; CDR3 protein: CASSLAGVFGELFF; CDR3 DNA: TGTGCCAGCAGCTTGGCCGGTGTTTTCGGGGAGCTGTTTTTT
V gene: TRBV7-7; clone size: .; D gene: .; J gene: TRBJ2-7; CDR3 protein: CASSLGWGPYEQYF; CDR3 DNA: TGTGCTAGCAGCTTAGGGTGGGGCCCCTACGAGCAGTACTTC
V gene: TRBV7-6; clone size: .; D gene: .; J gene: TRBJ2-7; CDR3 protein: CASSAEDEPYEQYF; CDR3 DNA: TGTGCCAGCAGCGCCGAGGACGAACCCTACGAGCAGTACTTC
V gene: TRBV29-1; clone size: .; D gene: .; J gene: TRBJ2-2; CDR3 protein: CSVRDFNTGELFF; CDR3 DNA: TGCAGCGTGAGGGACTTCAACACCGGGGAGCTGTTTTTT
V gene: TRBV5-1; clone size: .; D gene: TRBD1; J gene: TRBJ2-1; CDR3 protein: CASSSDLNRDREKFF; CDR3 DNA: TGCGCCAGCAGCTCCGACCTTAACCGGGACAGGGAAAAGTTCTTC
V gene: TRBV6-6; clone size: once; D gene: TRBD1; J gene: TRBJ2-3; CDR3 protein: CASSTHRGSTDTQYF; CDR3 DNA: TGTGCCAGCAGTACACACAGGGGAAGCACAGATACGCAGTATTTT
V gene: TRBV9; clone size: .; D gene: .; J gene: TRBJ2-7; CDR3 protein: CASSVESLDYEQYF; CDR3 DNA: TGTGCCAGCAGCGTAGAAAGTTTGGACTACGAGCAGTACTTC
V gene: TRBV11-2; clone size: .; D gene: .; J gene: TRBJ1-1; CDR3 protein: CASSFPKASSNTEAFF; CDR3 DNA: TGTGCCAGCAGCTTCCCAAAGGCCAGCTCGAACACTGAAGCTTTCTTT
V gene: TRBV5-1; clone size: .; D gene: TRBD1; J gene: TRBJ2-5; CDR3 protein: CASSLAGTGGEETQYF; CDR3 DNA: TGCGCCAGCAGCTTGGCCGGGACAGGGGGAGAAGAGACCCAGTACTTC
V gene: TRBV2; clone size: .; D gene: .; J gene: TRBJ1-5; CDR3 protein: CASSETQDYQPQHF; CDR3 DNA: TGTGCCAGCAGTGAAACTCAAGATTATCAGCCCCAGCATTTT
V gene: TRBV9; clone size: .; D gene: TRBD2; J gene: TRBJ2-7; CDR3 protein: CASSVGGGAGEQYF; CDR3 DNA: TGTGCCAGCAGCGTAGGCGGGGGGGCAGGCGAGCAGTACTTC
V gene: TRBV29-1; clone size: .; D gene: .; J gene: TRBJ2-3; CDR3 protein: CSVGTDTQYF; CDR3 DNA: TGCAGCGTGGGGACAGATACGCAGTATTTT
V gene: TRBV18; clone size: .; D gene: TRBD1; J gene: TRBJ2-2; CDR3 protein: CASSPPTGWSGELFF; CDR3 DNA: TGTGCCAGCTCACCACCGACAGGGTGGTCCGGGGAGCTGTTTTTT